This entry describes one T cell receptor (beta chain). Looked up from germline, CDR1 is SGHTA and CDR2 is FQGNSA. Trimming left V 4 bases short and J 2 bases short, with 10 bases between. CDR3 length: 14 residues. The data are from a study of immune evolution from preneoplasia to lung adenocarcinoma. TCRdb keeps only in-frame clones here, not all; method: immunoSEQ multiplex PCR. The sample comprises some 6,500 clones, more than 75% of which are singletons, and over 3% rests with the top ten. The TCR originated in a donor older than 65 with lung adenocarcinoma. The chain links TRBV7-2 to TRBJ2-3, with no clear D. Material: FFPE lung adenocarcinoma in situ tissue. The CDR3 sequence: CASSSFNPTDTQYF. The CDR3 bases are TGTGCCAGCAGCTCCTTTAATCCCACAGATACGCAGTATTTT.